These 5 T cell receptor beta chains originate from one sample sequenced in a study of blood T cells in healthy people across ages. The second PCR ran about 6 to 11 cycles with a sample-barcoded 5' primer and J-beta primers. TCRdb re-derived calls from the 5' RACE reads in MiXCR, one entry per CDR3 protein. The sample consists of roughly 680,000 distinct CDR3 sequences, 49% of them appearing once. Sequenced: blood. The receptors come from a woman aged 55-69 years in good health.

This clonotype has a handful of counts. The CDR3 here is CSVTYSYEQYF. The DNA of the CDR3 is TGCAGCGTGACCTACTCCTACGAGCAGTACTTC. The chain employs TRBV29-1 and TRBJ2-7, with unresolved D. This CDR3 contains 11 residues. Trimming removed 6 bases at V and 0 bases at J, with 6 bases between. The germline CDR1 and CDR2 sequences are SQVTM and ANQGSEA.

This chain uses TRBV7-2 with TRBJ2-1; D remains unclear. CDR1 SGHTA and CDR2 FQGNSA come from the germline V gene. This CDR3 contains 15 residues. V lost 3 bases to trimming and J lost 0 bases, with 9 bases between them. CDR3 residues: CASSFARSSYNEQFF. The CDR3 nucleotides read TGTGCCAGCAGCTTCGCACGGAGCTCCTACAATGAGCAGTTCTTC.

The J gene is TRBJ2-7, the V gene TRBV5-6; D not resolved. Germline loops: CDR1 SGHDT, CDR2 YYEEEE. V lost 0 bases, J lost 0 bases, and 10 bases lay in between. The CDR3 extends over 15 amino acids. For the CDR3, the DNA is TGTGCCAGCAGCTTGGCCAGGCAGTACTCCTACGAGCAGTACTTC. This sequence encodes CASSLARQYSYEQYF.

This chain joins TRBV28 and TRBJ1-1; no definite D call. V was pared by 2 bases and J by 4 bases, with 5 bases between. Germline V CDR1 and CDR2: MDHEN, SYDVKM. The CDR3 has 12 residues. CDR3 coding DNA: TGTGCCAGCAGTTTAACCCTCACTGAAGCTTTCTTT. This codes for CASSLTLTEAFF.

This sequence joins TRBV12-3 or TRBV12-4 and TRBJ1-2, with 7 bases matching TRBD1. The CDR3 has 15 residues. V was pared by 3 bases and J by 4 bases, with 8 bases of the junction left unmatched. CDR3 coding DNA: TGTGCCAGCAGTTTGATACAGGGGTTCGGCTATGGCTACACCTTC. Protein sequence: CASSLIQGFGYGYTF.